This T cell receptor (beta chain) comes out of a study of cytomegalovirus exposure and HLA in healthy donors. As concerns this clone: Antigen unknown.

Amplification used 60 Vbeta primers and 13 Jbeta primers. Data came from immunoSEQ multiplex PCR; TCRdb stores just in-frame clones and leaves some out. The repertoire holds 130,000 or so clones, with roughly three fifths as singletons. Overall study findings and caveats: Several V segments, TRBV6-2 and TRBV6-3 among them, could not be told apart and were dropped. Reportedly, diagnosis of cytomegalovirus status by the classifier showed high specificity and sensitivity. In a later analysis, an Asian-associated ancestry cluster reportedly showed fewer N-insertions than the approximately 620-donor mean. A later analysis linked a missense variant in DCLRE1C to the trimming of TCR beta V and J genes.

Trimming pared 5 bases from V and 2 bases from J, leaving 9 bases between. Germline CDR1 is KGHSH and CDR2 is LQKENI. The CDR3 contains 13 residues. The sample taken for sequencing was PBMCs. V gene TRBV18 combines with J gene TRBJ2-5; D gene ambiguous. The receptor comes from a man aged 18 to 30 in good health and CMV-seronegative. CDR3 DNA: TGTGCCAGCTCAAAGTTCAGACAAGAGACCCAGTACTTC. As protein: CASSKFRQETQYF.